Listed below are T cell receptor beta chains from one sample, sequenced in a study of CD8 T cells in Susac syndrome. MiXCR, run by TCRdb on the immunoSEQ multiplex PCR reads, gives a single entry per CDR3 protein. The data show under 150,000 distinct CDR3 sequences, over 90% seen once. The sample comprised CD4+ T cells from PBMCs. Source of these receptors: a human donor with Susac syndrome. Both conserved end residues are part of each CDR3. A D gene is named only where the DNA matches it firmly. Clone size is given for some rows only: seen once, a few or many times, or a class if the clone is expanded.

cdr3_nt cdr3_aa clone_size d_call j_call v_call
TGTGCCAGTAGTATACTAGCGGGAGGGTACGAGCAGTACTTC CASSILAGGYEQYF once TRBD2 TRBJ2-7 TRBV19
TGCAGTGCCTCTCGAGCGGGAGAAGGGTCTTACGAGCAGTACTTC CSASRAGEGSYEQYF . TRBD2 TRBJ2-7 TRBV20-1
TGCGCCAGCAGCCAAGAACGGGCAAGGGCCGGGGAGCTGTTTTTT CASSQERARAGELFF . . TRBJ2-2 TRBV4-3
TGCAGTGCTAGAGACCGTAGAGGTTACCAAGAGACCCAGTACTTC CSARDRRGYQETQYF . . TRBJ2-5 TRBV20-1
TGTGCCTGGAGTAAGGAATCAAGACAGCCCCAGCATTTT CAWSKESRQPQHF . . TRBJ1-5 TRBV30
TGTGCCTGGAGGACAGGGGGAGAGTATGGCTACACCTTC CAWRTGGEYGYTF . TRBD1 TRBJ1-2 TRBV30
TGTGCCAGCAGACGGGGCACAGAGACAGATACGCAGTATTTT CASRRGTETDTQYF . . TRBJ2-3 TRBV2
TGTGCCAGCACCAGAAGAGCGGGGCCGCCTTACGAGCAGTACTTC CASTRRAGPPYEQYF . TRBD2 TRBJ2-7 TRBV9
TGTGCCAGCAATGAGAGGGGTACGGGCGACAATGAGCAGTTCTTC CASNERGTGDNEQFF . . TRBJ2-1 TRBV7-9
TGTGCCAGTAGTATGGGGTCCGACTGGGATTTGGAAGAGACCCAGTACTTC CASSMGSDWDLEETQYF . . TRBJ2-5 TRBV19
TGTGCCAGCATAGACCGGGACTACCCTACCGGTGAGCAGTTCTTC CASIDRDYPTGEQFF once TRBD2 TRBJ2-1 TRBV3-1
TGTGCCAGCAGCTTGCATCAGCCAGATACGCAGTATTTT CASSLHQPDTQYF . . TRBJ2-3 TRBV5-6
TGTGCCAGCAGCCGCTCCGGGACAGGGCGGGAGACCCAGTACTTC CASSRSGTGRETQYF . TRBD1 TRBJ2-5 TRBV3-1
TGCGCCAGCAGCCCCGCCGGGACCACCTCCTACAATGAGCAGTTCTTC CASSPAGTTSYNEQFF . . TRBJ2-1 TRBV5-1
TGTGCCAGTAGTGCCCCAGGCATACTCCCGATCGAGCAGTACTTC CASSAPGILPIEQYF . . TRBJ2-7 TRBV19
TGTGCCAGCAGTCTACCCCGGGACAGGGTGTCCTACGAGCAGTACTTC CASSLPRDRVSYEQYF . TRBD1 TRBJ2-7 TRBV28
TGTGCCAGCTCACCAGATATAGCCAGCTACACCTTC CASSPDIASYTF . . TRBJ1-2 TRBV18
TGTGCCAGTAGGGGGGAATATGGCTACACCTTC CASRGEYGYTF . . TRBJ1-2 TRBV19
TGTGCCAGCAGCCCACCGACTAGTTTGGAGCAGTTCTTC CASSPPTSLEQFF . . TRBJ2-1 TRBV5-4
TGCAGTGCTAGACTGGGATCTAGCTATGGCTACACCTTC CSARLGSSYGYTF . . TRBJ1-2 TRBV20-1